The 12 T cell receptor beta chains given below trace back to one sample, sequenced in a study of identical twins. TCRdb itself ran the 5' RACE reads through MiXCR, one entry per CDR3 protein. The sample records 700,000 or so distinct CDR3 sequences, 21% being singletons. This sample also belongs to another study, concerning T cells expressing NK-cell markers.

The sample taken for sequencing was PBMCs. The receptors stem from a woman aged 18-29 years in good health.

This clonotype has only a few counts. V is TRBV5-1 and J is TRBJ1-2; TRBD1 agrees at 8 bases. Germline-derived CDR1 and CDR2 are SGHRS and YFSETQ. The CDR3 extends over 13 amino acids. Losses at the gene ends were 4 bases for V and 4 bases for J; bases not matched to a gene: 3. CDR3 bases: TGCGCCAGCAGCGTGGGGACAGGCTATGGCTACACCTTC. This codes for CASSVGTGYGYTF.

This clonotype was counted a few times. The gene calls are TRBV7-8 and TRBJ2-4; 8 bases map to TRBD2. V was pared by 4 bases and J by 6 bases, with 8 bases of the junction left unmatched. The CDR3 sequence is 15 residues long. Germline V gene lookup returns CDR1 SGHVS and CDR2 FQNEAQ. As DNA, the CDR3 is TGTGCCAGCAGCTCCGGGGCCGGGGGGGCAAACATTCAGTACTTC. Translation: CASSSGAGGANIQYF.

The chain is built from TRBV20-1 and TRBJ2-1, with 8 bases aligning to TRBD1. Germline V CDR1 and CDR2: DFQATT, SNEGSKA (reference sequence). The CDR3 is 14 amino acids. V lost 4 bases and J lost 1; bases outside the gene matches: 3. CDR3 in amino acids: CSAIRGRSYNEQFF. In DNA, the CDR3 is TGCAGTGCTATCAGGGGGCGGTCCTACAATGAGCAGTTCTTC.

This clonotype came up a few times. The chain couples TRBV12-3 or TRBV12-4 to TRBJ2-3, with D possibly TRBD2 on 6 matching bases. There are 16 residues in the CDR3. The V and J ends lost 5 bases and 1 base respectively, with 16 bases between them. The CDR3 is CASSPRLGSGTDTQYF. The CDR3 DNA follows: TGTGCCAGCAGTCCTCGACTAGGATCGGGCACAGATACGCAGTATTTT.

This clonotype was seen at least ten times. The chain is built from TRBV7-2 and TRBJ2-1; D is possibly TRBD1 (6 bases). Germline V CDR1 and CDR2: SGHTA, FQGNSA. Deletions cut 1 base from V and 9 bases from J, with 13 bases between. The length of the CDR3 is 14 residues. The CDR3 DNA reads as TGTGCCAGCAGCTTAGTTACGGTAGGGGGTGAGCAGTTCTTC. Protein sequence: CASSLVTVGGEQFF.

This clonotype was observed at least ten times. The rearrangement uses TRBV7-2 and TRBJ2-1, with 8 bases lining up with TRBD1. CDR3 length equals 13 residues. The germline CDR1 and CDR2 sequences are SGHTA and FQGNSA. J gave up 12 bases and V 1 base, and 5 bases lay outside the gene matches. CDR3 nucleotides: TGTGCCAGCAGCTTAGGGCTTACAGGGGGGCAGTTCTTC. Translation: CASSLGLTGGQFF.

This chain connects TRBV29-1 to TRBJ1-1; no clear D gene. The germline V gene encodes CDR1 SQVTM and CDR2 ANQGSEA. This CDR3 has 12 residues. V was trimmed by 6 bases and J by 1 base, leaving 9 bases between them. Written as DNA, the CDR3 is TGCAGCGTGAGTGTGGGGAACACTGAAGCTTTCTTT. Encoded protein: CSVSVGNTEAFF. The variable domain in full, with the rest retrieved from reference TRBV29-1 and TRBJ1-1, is SAVISQKPSRDICQRGTSLTIQCQVDSQVTMMFWYRQQPGQSLTLIATANQGSEATYESGFVIDKFPISRPNLTFSTLTVSNMSPEDSSIYLCSVSVGNTEAFFGQGTRLTVV.

This chain joins TRBV4-3 and TRBJ2-2; D is possibly TRBD2 (6 bases). CDR3 length: 15 residues. V was trimmed by 4 bases and J by 2 bases, leaving 11 bases between them. Germline CDR1 LGHNA, CDR2 YSLEER. In nucleotides, the CDR3 is TGCGCCAGCAGCCCGGCGGGACCCAACACCGGGGAGCTGTTTTTT. Protein: CASSPAGPNTGELFF.

This clonotype showed up just a few times. This chain links TRBV5-1 with TRBJ1-1; 7 bases are a match to TRBD1. In germline, CDR1 is SGHRS, CDR2 YFSETQ. V trimming: 0 bases; J trimming: 0 bases; junction bases outside the gene matches: 5. This CDR3 has 16 residues. The CDR3 DNA is TGCGCCAGCAGCTTGGCGAGGGGGCAGCTGAACACTGAAGCTTTCTTT. Amino acid sequence: CASSLARGQLNTEAFF.

This clonotype was picked up a small number of times. The chain combines TRBV29-1 with TRBJ1-2; the D gene is possibly TRBD1 (6 bases). Trimming removed 6 bases at V and 2 bases at J, with 16 bases between. Germline V lookup: CDR1 SQVTM, CDR2 ANQGSEA. This CDR3 contains 14 residues. CDR3 nucleotides: TGCAGCGTGGGGACAATCGAGGGAAACTATGGCTACACCTTC. Amino acid sequence: CSVGTIEGNYGYTF.

This clonotype was detected ten times or more. This sequence joins TRBV20-1 and TRBJ2-1; no clear D. The germline CDR1 and CDR2 sequences are DFQATT and SNEGSKA (reference sequence). This CDR3 is built from 11 residues. V was clipped by 6 bases and J by 8 bases, with 11 bases between them. The CDR3 nucleotides are TGCAGTGCCAGTAGTGGGGATGAGCAGTTCTTC. As protein: CSASSGDEQFF.

A few counts support this clonotype. V usage is TRBV4-3 and J usage is TRBJ2-2; D is possibly TRBD2 (5 bases). This CDR3 has 17 amino acids. Germline V gene data show CDR1 as LGHNA and CDR2 as YSLEER. The ends were cut back, 4 bases at V and 0 bases at J, with 15 bases in the middle. The CDR3 is CASSPRGSGSNTGELFF. CDR3 bases: TGCGCCAGCAGCCCGAGAGGGTCGGGGTCGAACACCGGGGAGCTGTTTTTT.